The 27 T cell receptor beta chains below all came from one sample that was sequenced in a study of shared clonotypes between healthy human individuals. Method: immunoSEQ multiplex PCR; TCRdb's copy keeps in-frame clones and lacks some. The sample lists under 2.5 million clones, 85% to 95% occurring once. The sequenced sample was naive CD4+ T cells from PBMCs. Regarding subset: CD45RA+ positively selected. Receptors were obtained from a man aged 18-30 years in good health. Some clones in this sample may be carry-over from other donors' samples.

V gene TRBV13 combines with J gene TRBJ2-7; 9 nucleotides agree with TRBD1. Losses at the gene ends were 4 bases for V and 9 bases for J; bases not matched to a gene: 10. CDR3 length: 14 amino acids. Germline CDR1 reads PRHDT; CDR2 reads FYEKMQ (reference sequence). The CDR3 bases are TGTGCCAGCAGCTCGTCCCGGGACAGGGACGGGCAGTACTTC. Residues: CASSSSRDRDGQYF.

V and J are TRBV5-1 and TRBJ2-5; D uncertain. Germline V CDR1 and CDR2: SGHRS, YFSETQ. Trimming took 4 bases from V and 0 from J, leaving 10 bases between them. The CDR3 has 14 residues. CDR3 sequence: CASSRQADQETQYF. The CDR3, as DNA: TGCGCCAGCAGCCGTCAGGCAGACCAAGAGACCCAGTACTTC.

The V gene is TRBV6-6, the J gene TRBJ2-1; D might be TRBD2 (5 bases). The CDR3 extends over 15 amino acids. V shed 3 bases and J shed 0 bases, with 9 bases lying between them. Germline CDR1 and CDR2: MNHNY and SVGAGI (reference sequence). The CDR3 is CASSYWRTSYNEQFF. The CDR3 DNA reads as TGTGCCAGCAGTTATTGGAGGACCTCCTACAATGAGCAGTTCTTC.

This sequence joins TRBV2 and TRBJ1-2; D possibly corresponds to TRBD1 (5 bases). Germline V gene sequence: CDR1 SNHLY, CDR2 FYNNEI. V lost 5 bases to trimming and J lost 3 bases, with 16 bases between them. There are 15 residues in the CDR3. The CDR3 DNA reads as TGTGCCAGCAGTCCTGGACAATTATTATACTATGGCTACACCTTC. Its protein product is CASSPGQLLYYGYTF.

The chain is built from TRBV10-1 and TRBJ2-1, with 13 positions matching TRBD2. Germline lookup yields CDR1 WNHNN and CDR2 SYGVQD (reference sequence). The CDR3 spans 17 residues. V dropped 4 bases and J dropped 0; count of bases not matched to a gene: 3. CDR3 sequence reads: CASSGGLAGRSYNEQFF. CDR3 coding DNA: TGCGCCAGCAGTGGGGGACTAGCGGGACGCTCCTACAATGAGCAGTTCTTC.

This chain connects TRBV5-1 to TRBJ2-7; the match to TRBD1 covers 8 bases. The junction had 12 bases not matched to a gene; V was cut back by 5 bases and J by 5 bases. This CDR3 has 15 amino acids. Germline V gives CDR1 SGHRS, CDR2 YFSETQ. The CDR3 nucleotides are TGCGCCAGCAGGGAATCCTGGACAGGGACCCACGAGCAGTACTTC. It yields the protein CASRESWTGTHEQYF.

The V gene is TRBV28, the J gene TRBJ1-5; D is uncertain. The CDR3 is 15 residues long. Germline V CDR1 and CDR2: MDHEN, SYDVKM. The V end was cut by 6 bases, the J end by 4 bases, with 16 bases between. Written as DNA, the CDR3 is TGTGCCAGCAGCTCCTTGGGTAGGAGGAATCAGCCCCAGCATTTT. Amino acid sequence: CASSSLGRRNQPQHF.

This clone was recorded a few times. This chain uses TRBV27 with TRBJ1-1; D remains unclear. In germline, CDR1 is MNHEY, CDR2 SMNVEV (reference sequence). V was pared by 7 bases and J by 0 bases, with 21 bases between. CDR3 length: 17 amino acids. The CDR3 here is CASIGNAARGVNTEAFF. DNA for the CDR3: TGTGCCAGCATCGGTAACGCGGCCCGGGGAGTGAACACTGAAGCTTTCTTT.

The CDR3 loop is CASSEALRWGYTF. The CDR3, as DNA: TGTGCCAGCAGTGAAGCGCTTAGGTGGGGCTACACCTTC. The genes are TRBV2 and TRBJ1-2; D uncertain. Trimming took 0 bases from V and 8 from J, leaving 10 bases between them. From germline, CDR1 is SNHLY and CDR2 FYNNEI. The CDR3 has 13 residues.

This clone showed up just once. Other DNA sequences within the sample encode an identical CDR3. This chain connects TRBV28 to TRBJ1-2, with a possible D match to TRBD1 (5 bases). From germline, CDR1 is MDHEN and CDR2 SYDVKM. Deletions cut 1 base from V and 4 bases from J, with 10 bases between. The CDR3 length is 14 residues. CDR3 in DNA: TGTGCCAGCAGTTTATTAGGGGCGAGCTATGGCTACACCTTC. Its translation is CASSLLGASYGYTF.

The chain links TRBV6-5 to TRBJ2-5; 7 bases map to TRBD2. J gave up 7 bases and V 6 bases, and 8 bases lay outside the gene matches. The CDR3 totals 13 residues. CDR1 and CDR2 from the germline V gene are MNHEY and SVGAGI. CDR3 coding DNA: TGTGCCAGCAGCTGGGGGGGGAGAGGGACCCAGTACTTC. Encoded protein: CASSWGGRGTQYF.

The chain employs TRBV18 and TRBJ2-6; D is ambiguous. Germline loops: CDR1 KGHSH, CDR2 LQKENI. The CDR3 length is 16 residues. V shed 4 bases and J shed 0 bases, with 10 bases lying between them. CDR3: CASSLLSSSGANVLTF. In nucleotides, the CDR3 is TGTGCCAGCTCACTACTTTCTTCCTCTGGGGCCAACGTCCTGACTTTC.

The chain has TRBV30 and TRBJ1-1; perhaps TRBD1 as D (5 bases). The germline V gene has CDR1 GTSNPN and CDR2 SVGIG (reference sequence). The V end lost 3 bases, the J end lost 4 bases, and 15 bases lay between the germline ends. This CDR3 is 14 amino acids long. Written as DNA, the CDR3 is TGTGCCTGGAGCCCGGGGGGGGTTATCACTGAAGCTTTCTTT. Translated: CAWSPGGVITEAFF.

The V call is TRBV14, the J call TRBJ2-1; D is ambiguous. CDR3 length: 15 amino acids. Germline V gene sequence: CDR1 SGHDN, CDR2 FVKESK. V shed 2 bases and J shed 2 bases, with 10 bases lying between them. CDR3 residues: CASSQWAGAYNEQFF. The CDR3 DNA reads TGTGCCAGCAGCCAATGGGCCGGAGCCTACAATGAGCAGTTCTTC.

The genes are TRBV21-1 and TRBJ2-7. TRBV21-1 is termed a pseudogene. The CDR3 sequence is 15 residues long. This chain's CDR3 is CASSPVGTPSYEQYF. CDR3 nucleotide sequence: TGTGCCAGCAGCCCAGTAGGGACCCCATCCTACGAGCAGTACTTC.

The CDR3 spells CASSLAFVQGAHEQFF. CDR3 bases: TGTGCCAGCAGCTTAGCCTTCGTCCAGGGGGCGCATGAGCAGTTCTTC. V and J are TRBV11-3 and TRBJ2-1; 8 positions match TRBD1. Germline V lookup: CDR1 SGHNT, CDR2 YENEEA. CDR3 size: 16 residues. Unmatched junction bases numbered 10, after V lost 1 base and J lost 8 bases.

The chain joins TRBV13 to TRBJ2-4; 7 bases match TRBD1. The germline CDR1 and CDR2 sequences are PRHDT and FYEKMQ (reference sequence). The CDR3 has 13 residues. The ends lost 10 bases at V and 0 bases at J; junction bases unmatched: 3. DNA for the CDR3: TGTGCCACGACAGGGCGAGCCAAAAACATTCAGTACTTC. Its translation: CATTGRAKNIQYF.

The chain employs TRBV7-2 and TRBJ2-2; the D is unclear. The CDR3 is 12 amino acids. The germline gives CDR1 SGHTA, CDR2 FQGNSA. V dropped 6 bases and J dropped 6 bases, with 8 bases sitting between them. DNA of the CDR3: TGTGCCAGCAGTTCGCAAGCCGGGGAGCTGTTTTTT. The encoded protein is CASSSQAGELFF. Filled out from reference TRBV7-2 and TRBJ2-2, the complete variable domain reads GAGVSQSPSNKVTEKGKDVELRCDPISGHTALYWYRQSLGQGLEFLIYFQGNSAPDKSGLPSDRFSAERTGGSVSTLTIQRTQQEDSAVYLCASSSQAGELFFGEGSRLTVL.

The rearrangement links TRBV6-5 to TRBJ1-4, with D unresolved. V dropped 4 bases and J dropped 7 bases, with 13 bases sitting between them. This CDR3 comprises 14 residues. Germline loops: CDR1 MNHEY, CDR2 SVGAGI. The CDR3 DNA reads TGTGCCAGCAGTTTTTCCAATATAGGTGAAAAACTGTTTTTT. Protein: CASSFSNIGEKLFF.

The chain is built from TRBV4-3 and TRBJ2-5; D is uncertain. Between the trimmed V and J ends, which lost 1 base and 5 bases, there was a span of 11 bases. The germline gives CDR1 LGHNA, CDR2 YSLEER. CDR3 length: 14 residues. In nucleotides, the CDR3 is TGCGCCAGCAGCCAAGGGACCCTGGGGGAGACCCAGTACTTC. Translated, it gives CASSQGTLGETQYF.

The CDR3 DNA follows: TGTGCCAGCTCCAGGGGCCCTTGGTTTAACTATGGCTACACCTTC. Protein sequence: CASSRGPWFNYGYTF. The rearrangement uses TRBV18 and TRBJ1-2; D may be TRBD1 (6 bases). The germline CDR1 and CDR2 sequences are KGHSH and LQKENI. The CDR3 extends over 15 amino acids. V lost 6 bases and J lost 1, with 15 bases in between.

The CDR3 DNA reads TGTGCCAGCAGTAATGAGGGAGCCGGTTACGAGCAGTACTTC. It yields the protein CASSNEGAGYEQYF. The V gene is TRBV6-5, the J gene TRBJ2-7; possibly TRBD2 for D (5 bases). CDR3 length: 14 residues. Germline CDR1 is MNHEY and CDR2 is SVGAGI. Trimming cost V 5 bases and J 4 bases, with 15 bases left between them.

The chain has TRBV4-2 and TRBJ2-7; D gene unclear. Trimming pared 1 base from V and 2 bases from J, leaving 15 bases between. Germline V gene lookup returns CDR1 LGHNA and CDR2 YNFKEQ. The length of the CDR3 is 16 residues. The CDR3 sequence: CASSQGIASVPYEQYF. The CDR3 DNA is TGTGCCAGCAGCCAAGGTATTGCCTCAGTCCCCTACGAGCAGTACTTC.

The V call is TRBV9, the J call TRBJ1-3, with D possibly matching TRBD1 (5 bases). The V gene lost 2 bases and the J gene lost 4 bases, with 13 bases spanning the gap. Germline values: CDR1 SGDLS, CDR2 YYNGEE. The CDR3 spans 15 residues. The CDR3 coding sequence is TGTGCCAGCAGCGTCCTCTCTGGGACGGGAAACACCATATATTTT. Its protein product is CASSVLSGTGNTIYF.

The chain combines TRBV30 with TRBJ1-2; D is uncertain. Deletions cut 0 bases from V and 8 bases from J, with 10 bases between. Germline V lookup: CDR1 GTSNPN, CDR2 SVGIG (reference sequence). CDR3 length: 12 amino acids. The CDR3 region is CAWSVLGLGYTF. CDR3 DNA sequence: TGTGCCTGGAGTGTTTTAGGGCTCGGCTACACCTTC.

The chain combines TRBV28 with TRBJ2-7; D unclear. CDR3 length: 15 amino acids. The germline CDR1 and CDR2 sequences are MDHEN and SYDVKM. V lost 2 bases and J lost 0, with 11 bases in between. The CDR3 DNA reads TGTGCCAGCAGTTTAGAAGGGCTGGGCTCCTACGAGCAGTACTTC. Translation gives CASSLEGLGSYEQYF.

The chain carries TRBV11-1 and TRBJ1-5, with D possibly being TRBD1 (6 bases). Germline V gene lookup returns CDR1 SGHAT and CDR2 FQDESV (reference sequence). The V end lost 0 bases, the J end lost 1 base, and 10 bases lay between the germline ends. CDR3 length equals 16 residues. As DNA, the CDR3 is TGTGCCAGCAGCTTAGCGCCCGGACAGAGCAATCAGCCCCAGCATTTT. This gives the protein CASSLAPGQSNQPQHF.